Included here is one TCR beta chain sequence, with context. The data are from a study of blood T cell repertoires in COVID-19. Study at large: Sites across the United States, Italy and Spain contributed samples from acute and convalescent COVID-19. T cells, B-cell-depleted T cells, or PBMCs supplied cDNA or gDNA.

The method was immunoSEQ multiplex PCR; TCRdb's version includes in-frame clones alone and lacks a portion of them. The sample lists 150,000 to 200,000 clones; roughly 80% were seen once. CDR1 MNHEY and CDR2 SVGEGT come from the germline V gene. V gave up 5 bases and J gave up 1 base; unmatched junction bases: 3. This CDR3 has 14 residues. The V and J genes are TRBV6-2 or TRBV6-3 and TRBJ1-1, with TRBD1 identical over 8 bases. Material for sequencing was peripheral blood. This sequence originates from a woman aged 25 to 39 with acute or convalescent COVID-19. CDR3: CASSKGTGNTEAFF. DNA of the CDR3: TGTGCCAGCAGTAAAGGGACAGGGAACACTGAAGCTTTCTTT.